This T cell receptor (beta chain) was identified during a study of shared clonotypes between healthy human individuals. Study in general: Each donor had three CD4 naive, three CD4 memory, two CD8 naive and one CD8 memory plate. Notes on the study in general: Memory subsets generally showed smaller estimated richness than naive subsets did. With few donors, the genetic and exposure-history diversity represented was limited.

Deep-level assay runs were performed. The protocol was immunoSEQ multiplex PCR, while the TCRdb copy is restricted to in-frame clones and leaves out a portion. This sample yields about 2.3 million clones, of which about nine tenths are seen a single time; 0.37% belongs to the top ten. As for this clone: Its antigen is as yet unknown.

Germline CDR1 and CDR2: LNHNV and YYDKDF (reference sequence). Trimming shortened V by 2 bases and J by 4 bases, and 14 bases separated the two germline ends. This CDR3 contains 15 residues. The rearrangement links TRBV15 to TRBJ2-5; D could derive from TRBD1 or TRBD2 (6 bases each). The receptor's source is a man younger than 35 in good health. Some clones in this sample may be carry-over from other donors' samples. The sequenced sample consisted of naive CD4+ T cells from PBMCs. The subset was: CD45RA+ positively selected. CDR3 protein: CATSRRSGGRETQYF. The CDR3 bases are TGTGCCACCAGCAGAAGATCCGGGGGCCGAGAGACCCAGTACTTC.